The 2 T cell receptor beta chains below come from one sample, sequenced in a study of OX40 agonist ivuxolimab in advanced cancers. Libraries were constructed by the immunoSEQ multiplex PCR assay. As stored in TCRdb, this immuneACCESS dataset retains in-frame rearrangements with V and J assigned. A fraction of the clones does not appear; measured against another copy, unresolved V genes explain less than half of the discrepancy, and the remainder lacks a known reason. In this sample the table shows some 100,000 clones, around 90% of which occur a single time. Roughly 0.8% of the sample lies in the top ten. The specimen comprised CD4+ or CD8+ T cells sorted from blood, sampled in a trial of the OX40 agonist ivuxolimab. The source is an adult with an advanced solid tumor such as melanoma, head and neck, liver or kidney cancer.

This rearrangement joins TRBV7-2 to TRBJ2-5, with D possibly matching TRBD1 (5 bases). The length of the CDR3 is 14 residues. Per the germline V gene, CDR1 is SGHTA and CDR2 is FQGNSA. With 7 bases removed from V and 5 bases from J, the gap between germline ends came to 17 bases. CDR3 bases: TGTGCCAGCAACTCAGGGATGCCCAAGGAGACCCAGTACTTC. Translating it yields CASNSGMPKETQYF. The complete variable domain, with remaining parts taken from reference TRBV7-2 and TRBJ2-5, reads GAGVSQSPSNKVTEKGKDVELRCDPISGHTALYWYRQSLGQGLEFLIYFQGNSAPDKSGLPSDRFSAERTGGSVSTLTIQRTQQEDSAVYLCASNSGMPKETQYFGPGTRLLVL.

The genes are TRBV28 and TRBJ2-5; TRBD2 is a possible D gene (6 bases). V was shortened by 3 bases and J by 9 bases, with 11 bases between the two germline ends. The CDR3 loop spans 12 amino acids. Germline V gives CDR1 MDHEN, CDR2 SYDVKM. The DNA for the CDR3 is TGTGCCAGCAGTTTGTCCGGAGGGCCCCAGTACTTC. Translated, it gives CASSLSGGPQYF.